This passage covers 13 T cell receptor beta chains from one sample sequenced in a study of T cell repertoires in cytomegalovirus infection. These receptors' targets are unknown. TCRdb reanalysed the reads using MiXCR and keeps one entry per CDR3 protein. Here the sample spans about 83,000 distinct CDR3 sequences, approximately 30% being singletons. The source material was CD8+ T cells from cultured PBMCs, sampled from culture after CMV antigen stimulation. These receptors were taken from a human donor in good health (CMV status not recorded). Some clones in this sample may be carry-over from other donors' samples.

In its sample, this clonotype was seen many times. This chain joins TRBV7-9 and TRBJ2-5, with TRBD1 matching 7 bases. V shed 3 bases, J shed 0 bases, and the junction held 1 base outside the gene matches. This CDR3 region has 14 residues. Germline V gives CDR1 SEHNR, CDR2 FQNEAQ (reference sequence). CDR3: CASSLDRYQETQYF. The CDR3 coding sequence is TGTGCCAGCAGCTTGGACAGGTACCAAGAGACCCAGTACTTC.

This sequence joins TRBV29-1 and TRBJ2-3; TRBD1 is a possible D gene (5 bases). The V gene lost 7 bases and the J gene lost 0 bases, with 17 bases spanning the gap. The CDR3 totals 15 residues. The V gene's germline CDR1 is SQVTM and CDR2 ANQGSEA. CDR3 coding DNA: TGCAGCGCCGACGGACACTTCCCTAGCACAGATACGCAGTATTTT. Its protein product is CSADGHFPSTDTQYF.

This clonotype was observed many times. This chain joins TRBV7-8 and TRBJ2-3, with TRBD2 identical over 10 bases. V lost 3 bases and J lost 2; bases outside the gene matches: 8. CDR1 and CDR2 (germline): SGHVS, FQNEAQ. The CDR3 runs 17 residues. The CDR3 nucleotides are TGTGCCAGCAGCTTCCCTCTAGCGGGGGATACCACAGATACGCAGTATTTT. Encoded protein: CASSFPLAGDTTDTQYF.

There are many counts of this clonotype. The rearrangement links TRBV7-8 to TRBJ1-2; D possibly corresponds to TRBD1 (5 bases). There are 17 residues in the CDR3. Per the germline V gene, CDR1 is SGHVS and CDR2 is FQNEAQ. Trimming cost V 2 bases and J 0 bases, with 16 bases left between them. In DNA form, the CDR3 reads TGTGCCAGCAGCTTATGGCAGGCGGGGGAAACTAACTATGGCTACACCTTC. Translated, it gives CASSLWQAGETNYGYTF.

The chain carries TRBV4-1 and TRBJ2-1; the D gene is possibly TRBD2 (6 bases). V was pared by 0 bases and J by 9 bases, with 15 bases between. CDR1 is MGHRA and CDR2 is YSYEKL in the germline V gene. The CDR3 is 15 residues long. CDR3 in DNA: TGCGCCAGCAGCCAAGAGGGACTGAGGTCAGGTGAGCAGTTCTTC. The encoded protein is CASSQEGLRSGEQFF.

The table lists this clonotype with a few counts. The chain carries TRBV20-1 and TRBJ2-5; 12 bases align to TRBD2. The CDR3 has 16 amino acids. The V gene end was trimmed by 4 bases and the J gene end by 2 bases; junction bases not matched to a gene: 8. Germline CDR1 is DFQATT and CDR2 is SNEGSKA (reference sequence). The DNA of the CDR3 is TGCAGTGCTATCCGACTAGCGGGGGAATCTCAAGAGACCCAGTACTTC. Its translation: CSAIRLAGESQETQYF.

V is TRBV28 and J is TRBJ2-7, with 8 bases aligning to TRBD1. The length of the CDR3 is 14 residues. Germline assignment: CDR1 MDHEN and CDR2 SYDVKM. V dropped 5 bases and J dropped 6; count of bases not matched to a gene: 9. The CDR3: CASSQRTGSAEQYF. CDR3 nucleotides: TGTGCCAGCAGTCAACGGACAGGGTCGGCCGAGCAGTACTTC.

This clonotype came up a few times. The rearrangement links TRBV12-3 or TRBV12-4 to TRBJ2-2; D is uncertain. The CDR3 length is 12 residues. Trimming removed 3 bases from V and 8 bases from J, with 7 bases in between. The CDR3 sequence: CASSFFWGELFF. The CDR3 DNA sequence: TGTGCCAGCAGTTTCTTTTGGGGGGAGCTGTTTTTT.

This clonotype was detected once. The CDR3 region is CASSLSPYGYTF. DNA of the CDR3: TGTGCCAGCAGTTTATCCCCGTATGGCTACACCTTC. The V gene is TRBV28, the J gene TRBJ1-2; D is ambiguous. The V gene's germline CDR1 is MDHEN and CDR2 SYDVKM. V was clipped by 1 base and J by 5 bases, with 5 bases between them. The CDR3 has 12 amino acids.

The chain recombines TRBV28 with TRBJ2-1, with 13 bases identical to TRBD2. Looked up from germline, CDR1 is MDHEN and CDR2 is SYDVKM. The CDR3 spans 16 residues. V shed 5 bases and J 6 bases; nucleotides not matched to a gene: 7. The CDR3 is CASSQTSGGSSNEQFF. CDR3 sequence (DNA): TGTGCCAGCAGTCAGACTAGCGGGGGGTCCAGCAATGAGCAGTTCTTC.

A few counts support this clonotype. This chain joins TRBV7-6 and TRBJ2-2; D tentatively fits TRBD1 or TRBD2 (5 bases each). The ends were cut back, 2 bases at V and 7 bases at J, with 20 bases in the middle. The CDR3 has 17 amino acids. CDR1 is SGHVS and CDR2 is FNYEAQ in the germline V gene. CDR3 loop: CASSLTRGALRGGELFF. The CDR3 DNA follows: TGTGCCAGCAGCTTAACCCGTGGGGCGTTACGGGGCGGGGAGCTGTTTTTT. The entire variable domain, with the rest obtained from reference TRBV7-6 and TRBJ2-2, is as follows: GAGVSQSPRYKVTKRGQDVALRCDPISGHVSLYWYRQALGQGPEFLTYFNYEAQQDKSGLPNDRFSAERPEGSISTLTIQRTEQRDSAMYRCASSLTRGALRGGELFFGEGSRLTVL.

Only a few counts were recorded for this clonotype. This chain's CDR3 is CASNPPQGTTETQYF. In DNA form, the CDR3 reads TGTGCCAGCAACCCGCCGCAGGGGACGACAGAGACCCAGTACTTC. The J gene is TRBJ2-5, the V gene TRBV12-3 or TRBV12-4; a weak D match, TRBD1 (6 bases). The V and J ends lost 7 bases and 4 bases respectively, with 19 bases between them. The CDR3 extends over 15 amino acids.

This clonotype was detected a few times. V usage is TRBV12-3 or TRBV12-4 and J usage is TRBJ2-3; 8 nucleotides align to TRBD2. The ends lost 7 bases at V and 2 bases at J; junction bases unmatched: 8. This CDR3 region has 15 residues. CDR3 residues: CASTSGGGPTDTQYF. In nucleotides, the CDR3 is TGTGCCAGCACCTCGGGGGGGGGTCCCACAGATACGCAGTATTTT.